The 27 T cell receptor beta chains in this list originate from one sample, sequenced in a study of OX40 agonist ivuxolimab in advanced cancers. The method was immunoSEQ multiplex PCR; TCRdb's version includes in-frame clones alone and lacks a portion of them. This repertoire shows approximately 54,000 clones, 80% to 85% found once; its top ten account for just over 3%. The sequences come from CD4+ or CD8+ T cells sorted from blood, collected in a trial of the OX40 agonist ivuxolimab. The receptors come from an adult with an advanced solid tumor such as melanoma, head and neck, liver or kidney cancer.

This chain links TRBV10-3 with TRBJ2-1; 7 bases agree with TRBD1. The length of the CDR3 is 15 residues. V gave up 10 bases and J gave up 8 bases; unmatched junction bases: 17. Germline values: CDR1 ENHRY, CDR2 SYGVKD. The CDR3 loop is CATLDRTTMGDEQFF. DNA of the CDR3: TGTGCCACCTTGGACAGGACAACCATGGGCGATGAGCAGTTCTTC.

The J gene is TRBJ2-1, the V gene TRBV11-2; 11 bases agree with TRBD2. Germline CDR1 is SGHAT and CDR2 is FQNNGV. The V segment lost 2 bases and the J segment 15 bases; nucleotides outside the gene matches: 15. CDR3 length equals 16 residues. CDR3 coding DNA: TGTGCCAGCAGCTTAAGTTTGGCTAGCGGGGGGCTACAACCGTTCTTC. Encoded protein: CASSLSLASGGLQPFF.

CDR3 bases: TGTGCCACCAGCAGAGAGACAGGGTGGACCATATATTTT. It codes for CATSRETGWTIYF. The chain employs TRBV15 and TRBJ1-3, with TRBD1 matching 7 bases. The CDR3 totals 13 residues. J was trimmed by 10 bases and V by 0 bases; bases with no gene match: 3. From germline, CDR1 is LNHNV and CDR2 YYDKDF (reference sequence).

The rearrangement links TRBV9 to TRBJ1-2; maybe TRBD1 (6 bases). CDR3 length equals 13 residues. Germline values: CDR1 SGDLS, CDR2 YYNGEE. The germline V and J ends were trimmed by 4 bases and 2 bases, with 9 bases remaining between them. CDR3 sequence (DNA): TGTGCCAGCAGCCAGGGACACAACTATGGCTACACCTTC. Protein product: CASSQGHNYGYTF.

The chain links TRBV20-1 to TRBJ2-1, with D tentatively TRBD1 (6 bases). V lost 7 bases and J 5 bases, leaving 9 bases between the germline ends. Per germline, CDR1 DFQATT and CDR2 SNEGSKA (reference sequence). The CDR3 extends over 11 amino acids. The CDR3, as DNA: TGCAGTGGTCACAGGGACAATGAGCAGTTCTTC. This codes for CSGHRDNEQFF.

This clone has just a few counts. One end of the junction is discordant with germline, which a read error may explain. CDR3 protein: CASSSRGLPW. The CDR3 DNA is TGTGCCAGTAGTTCCCGGGGCCTACCATGG. The chain is built from TRBV19 and TRBJ1-5; tentatively, D is TRBD1 (5 bases). This CDR3 is built from 10 residues. Germline loops: CDR1 LNHDA, CDR2 SQIVND (reference sequence).

CDR3 loop: CASSEVGALSMGYTF. DNA for the CDR3: TGTGCCAGCAGTGAAGTCGGAGCGTTGAGTATGGGCTACACCTTC. The chain links TRBV6-1 to TRBJ1-2, with D unresolved. This CDR3 region has 15 residues. With 1 base removed from V and 8 bases from J, the gap between germline ends came to 17 bases. CDR1 is MNHNS and CDR2 is SASEGT in the germline V gene.

This chain joins TRBV5-1 and TRBJ2-5, with 9 bases identical to TRBD2. The ends lost 2 bases at V and 0 bases at J; junction bases unmatched: 14. Germline values: CDR1 SGHRS, CDR2 YFSETQ. CDR3 length equals 19 residues. DNA of the CDR3: TGCGCCAGCAGCTTAAAGCGGGGGGATCAATCAACGTACCAAGAGACCCAGTACTTC. Translation gives CASSLKRGDQSTYQETQYF.

The J gene is TRBJ1-6, the V gene TRBV7-9; no definite D call. The germline CDR1 and CDR2 sequences are SEHNR and FQNEAQ (reference sequence). V lost 1 base and J 10 bases, leaving 14 bases between the germline ends. The CDR3 consists of 15 residues. The CDR3 bases are TGTGCCAGCAGCTTAGGAGCCCAGCTTTGGTCACCCCTCCACTTT. Amino acid sequence: CASSLGAQLWSPLHF.

The chain carries TRBV15 and TRBJ2-5; D is tentatively TRBD1 or TRBD2 (5 bases each). From germline, CDR1 is LNHNV and CDR2 YYDKDF (reference sequence). The CDR3 extends over 15 amino acids. V was pared by 3 bases and J by 2 bases, with 13 bases between. The CDR3 DNA follows: TGTGCCACCAGCAGCTCCGGGACCCAACAAGAGACCCAGTACTTC. This gives the protein CATSSSGTQQETQYF.

The chain recombines TRBV11-3 with TRBJ2-7, with D unclear. The CDR3 extends over 15 amino acids. Per the germline V gene, CDR1 is SGHNT and CDR2 is YENEEA. V dropped 5 bases and J dropped 3 bases, with 17 bases sitting between them. CDR3 sequence: CASSPHWAGSYEQYF. The CDR3 DNA follows: TGTGCCAGCAGCCCACACTGGGCAGGAAGCTACGAGCAGTACTTC.

The chain combines TRBV5-6 with TRBJ2-3; D perhaps matches TRBD1 (5 bases). V was shortened by 5 bases and J by 0 bases, with 7 bases between the two germline ends. CDR1 and CDR2 from the germline V gene are SGHDT and YYEEEE. The CDR3 runs to 13 residues. CDR3 sequence reads: CASRAGSTDTQYF. Written as DNA, the CDR3 is TGTGCCAGCAGGGCAGGGAGCACAGATACGCAGTATTTT. Full variable domain (outside the CDR3, taken from reference TRBV5-6 and TRBJ2-3): DAGVTQSPTHLIKTRGQQVTLRCSPKSGHDTVSWYQQALGQGPQFIFQYYEEEERQRGNFPDRFSGHQFPNYSSELNVNALLLGDSALYLCASRAGSTDTQYFGPGTRLTVL.

CDR3 sequence: CASSLRSYSGANVLTF. The CDR3 DNA sequence: TGTGCCAGCAGCTTGAGGTCCTACTCTGGGGCCAACGTCCTGACTTTC. This rearrangement joins TRBV5-4 to TRBJ2-6; D gene unclear. V shed 1 base and J shed 0 bases, with 8 bases lying between them. This CDR3 has 16 residues. CDR1 SGHNT and CDR2 YYREEE come from the germline V gene (reference sequence).

This rearrangement joins TRBV10-3 to TRBJ2-2; the D call may be TRBD1 or TRBD2 (5 bases each). This CDR3 comprises 14 residues. Germline CDR1 and CDR2: ENHRY and SYGVKD. Trimming stripped 4 bases from V and 7 bases from J, with 13 bases between. The CDR3 DNA reads TGTGCCATCAGTGGAGGGGCCAATGGCGGGGAGCTGTTTTTT. Translation gives CAISGGANGGELFF.

This chain joins TRBV10-2 and TRBJ1-2, with D tentatively TRBD1 (5 bases). Trimming pared 7 bases from V and 4 bases from J, leaving 13 bases between. Germline values: CDR1 WSHSY, CDR2 SAAADI. This CDR3 is built from 13 residues. The CDR3, as DNA: TGCGCCAGCACTTGGGACGTCAGCTATGGCTACACCTTC. Translation: CASTWDVSYGYTF.

There are a few counts of this clone. The chain uses TRBV7-9 and TRBJ1-2; maybe TRBD1 (6 bases). Trimming left V 3 bases short and J 4 bases short, with 9 bases between. Germline V CDR1 and CDR2: SEHNR, FQNEAQ (reference sequence). The CDR3 is made up of 13 amino acids. The CDR3 region has the DNA TGTGCCAGCAGCTTTACAGGGTTCTATGGCTACACCTTC. It codes for CASSFTGFYGYTF.

The chain is built from TRBV19 and TRBJ1-2, with 9 positions matching TRBD1. The V segment lost 6 bases and the J segment 5 bases; nucleotides outside the gene matches: 7. Germline V gives CDR1 LNHDA, CDR2 SQIVND (reference sequence). CDR3 length: 14 residues. The CDR3 DNA reads TGTGCCAGTAGGTCACAGGGGGCTGGGTATGGCTACACCTTC. Encoded protein: CASRSQGAGYGYTF.

The rearrangement links TRBV6-5 to TRBJ2-1; 11 nucleotides align to TRBD2. V shed 2 bases, J shed 8 bases, and the junction held 5 bases outside the gene matches. The CDR3 extends over 15 amino acids. CDR1 and CDR2 (germline): MNHEY, SVGAGI. The CDR3 bases are TGTGCCAGCAGTTACGTTAGCGGGGGGGTATATGAGCAGTTCTTC. Its translation: CASSYVSGGVYEQFF.

This chain uses TRBV6-6 with TRBJ1-1; 8 nucleotides agree with TRBD1. Losses at the gene ends were 3 bases for V and 1 base for J; bases not matched to a gene: 1. CDR3 length: 14 amino acids. From germline, CDR1 is MNHNY and CDR2 SVGAGI (reference sequence). CDR3: CASSYGQGNTEAFF. CDR3 nucleotides: TGTGCCAGCAGTTATGGACAGGGGAACACTGAAGCTTTCTTT.

This chain connects TRBV9 to TRBJ2-2; TRBD1 aligns across 7 bases. The CDR3 has 16 amino acids. Germline assignment: CDR1 SGDLS and CDR2 YYNGEE. With V trimmed by 3 bases and J by 1 base, 6 bases remained unmatched. CDR3 region: CASSATGPGNTGELFF. CDR3 in DNA: TGTGCCAGCAGCGCGACAGGGCCGGGGAACACCGGGGAGCTGTTTTTT.

The gene calls are TRBV2 and TRBJ2-3, with D possibly TRBD2 on 6 matching bases. The V and J ends lost 7 bases and 2 bases respectively, with 16 bases between them. Germline-derived CDR1 and CDR2 are SNHLY and FYNNEI. The CDR3 runs 15 residues. CDR3 DNA sequence: TGTGCCAGCAAGGGGAGGAGGGAACCCACAGATACGCAGTATTTT. Encoded protein: CASKGRREPTDTQYF. Full variable domain (outside the CDR3, taken from reference TRBV2 and TRBJ2-3): EPEVTQTPSHQVTQMGQEVILRCVPISNHLYFYWYRQILGQKVEFLVSFYNNEISEKSEIFDDQFSVERPDGSNFTLKIRSTKLEDSAMYFCASKGRREPTDTQYFGPGTRLTVL.

V is TRBV14 and J is TRBJ2-2; a possible D gene is TRBD2 (5 bases). CDR1 SGHDN and CDR2 FVKESK come from the germline V gene. This CDR3 comprises 15 residues. V was trimmed by 0 bases and J by 1 base, leaving 6 bases between them. CDR3 DNA sequence: TGTGCCAGCAGCCAAGAGAGGGTGAACACCGGGGAGCTGTTTTTT. Translating gives CASSQERVNTGELFF.

The chain links TRBV2 to TRBJ1-5, with TRBD1 as a possible D gene (6 bases). CDR1 and CDR2 (germline): SNHLY, FYNNEI. The V gene lost 4 bases and the J gene lost 2 bases, with 15 bases spanning the gap. There are 16 residues in the CDR3. As DNA, the CDR3 is TGTGCCAGCAGTGGGGGACTGGGGGGCCGCAATCAGCCCCAGCATTTT. This encodes CASSGGLGGRNQPQHF.

This chain connects TRBV6-5 to TRBJ2-3; D perhaps matches TRBD2 (5 bases). V shed 7 bases and J shed 2 bases, with 16 bases lying between them. Germline CDR1 reads MNHEY; CDR2 reads SVGAGI. This CDR3 comprises 15 residues. The CDR3 loop is CASTLDWPNTDTQYF. In nucleotides, the CDR3 is TGTGCCAGCACCCTGGACTGGCCTAACACAGATACGCAGTATTTT.

This sequence joins TRBV27 and TRBJ1-1, with a tentative D call TRBD1 (5 bases). The germline V gene encodes CDR1 MNHEY and CDR2 SMNVEV (reference sequence). V was trimmed by 2 bases and J by 5 bases, leaving 12 bases between them. CDR3 length: 14 residues. In DNA form, the CDR3 reads TGTGCCAGCAGTTTAAGTTGGGGCAGGACTGAAGCTTTCTTT. It encodes CASSLSWGRTEAFF.

This chain joins TRBV7-2 and TRBJ1-1; tentatively, D is TRBD1 (5 bases). The CDR3 runs to 13 residues. Germline V CDR1 and CDR2: SGHTA, FQGNSA. V was trimmed by 3 bases and J by 5 bases, leaving 10 bases between them. The CDR3: CASSFGGNTEAFF. The CDR3 nucleotides read TGTGCCAGCAGCTTTGGGGGGAATACTGAAGCTTTCTTT.

Only a few counts were recorded for this clone. The chain is built from TRBV11-2 and TRBJ1-3; tentative D call: TRBD1 (5 bases). CDR1 and CDR2 (germline): SGHAT, FQNNGV. The CDR3 extends over 17 amino acids. V lost 0 bases and J 2 bases, leaving 14 bases between the germline ends. The CDR3 protein is CASSLDPAGRTGNTIYF. As DNA, the CDR3 is TGTGCCAGCAGCTTAGATCCGGCAGGGCGGACTGGAAACACCATATATTTT.